This TCR beta chain was recorded in a study of TIL therapy for anti-PD-1-resistant metastatic lung cancer. Germline loops: CDR1 SGHRS, CDR2 YFSETQ. The CDR3 runs 14 residues. V shed 2 bases and J 6 bases; nucleotides not matched to a gene: 3. This was the immunoSEQ v3 assay. Libraries were prepared by immunoSEQ multiplex PCR; TCRdb keeps only in-frame clonotypes and omits some of them. The sample carries just under 60,000 clones, roughly two thirds recorded once. Time point in this sample: pre-treatment sample, taken before nivolumab and TIL therapy. Patients were adults with stage 4 NSCLC. The starting material was blood, obtained at baseline. This receptor was identified in a person between 25 and 80 years old with non-small cell lung cancer. This rearrangement joins TRBV5-1 to TRBJ2-1, with 9 bases identical to TRBD2. CDR3 sequence: CASSFRGRANEQFF. CDR3 in DNA: TGCGCCAGCAGCTTTCGCGGGAGGGCCAATGAGCAGTTCTTC.